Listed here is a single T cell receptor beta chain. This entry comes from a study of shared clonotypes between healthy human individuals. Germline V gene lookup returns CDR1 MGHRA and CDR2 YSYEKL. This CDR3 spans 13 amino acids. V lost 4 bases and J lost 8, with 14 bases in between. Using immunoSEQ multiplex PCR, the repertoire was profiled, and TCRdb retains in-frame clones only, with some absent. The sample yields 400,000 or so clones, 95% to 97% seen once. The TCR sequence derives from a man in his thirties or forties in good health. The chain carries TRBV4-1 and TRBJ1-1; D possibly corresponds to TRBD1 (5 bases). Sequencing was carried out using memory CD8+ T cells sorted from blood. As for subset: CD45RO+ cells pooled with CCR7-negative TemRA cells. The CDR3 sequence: CASSPNRGPEAFF. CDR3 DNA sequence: TGCGCCAGCAGCCCCAATAGGGGACCGGAAGCTTTCTTT.